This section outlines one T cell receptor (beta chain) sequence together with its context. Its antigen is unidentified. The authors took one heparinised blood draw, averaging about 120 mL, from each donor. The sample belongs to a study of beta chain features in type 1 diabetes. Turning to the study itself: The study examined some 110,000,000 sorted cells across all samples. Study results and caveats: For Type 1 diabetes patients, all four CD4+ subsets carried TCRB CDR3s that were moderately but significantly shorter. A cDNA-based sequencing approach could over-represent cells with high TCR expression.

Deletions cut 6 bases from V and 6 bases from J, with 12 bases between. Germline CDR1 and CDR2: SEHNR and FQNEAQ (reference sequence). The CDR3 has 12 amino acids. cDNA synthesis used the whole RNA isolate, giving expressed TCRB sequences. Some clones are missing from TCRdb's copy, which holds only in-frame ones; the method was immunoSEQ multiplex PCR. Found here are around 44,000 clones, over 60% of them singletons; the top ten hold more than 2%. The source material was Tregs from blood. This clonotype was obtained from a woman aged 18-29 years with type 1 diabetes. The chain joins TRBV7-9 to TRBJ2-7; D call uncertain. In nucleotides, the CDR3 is TGTGCCAGCAGGCCCGACTTTGCCGAGCAGTACTTC. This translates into CASRPDFAEQYF.